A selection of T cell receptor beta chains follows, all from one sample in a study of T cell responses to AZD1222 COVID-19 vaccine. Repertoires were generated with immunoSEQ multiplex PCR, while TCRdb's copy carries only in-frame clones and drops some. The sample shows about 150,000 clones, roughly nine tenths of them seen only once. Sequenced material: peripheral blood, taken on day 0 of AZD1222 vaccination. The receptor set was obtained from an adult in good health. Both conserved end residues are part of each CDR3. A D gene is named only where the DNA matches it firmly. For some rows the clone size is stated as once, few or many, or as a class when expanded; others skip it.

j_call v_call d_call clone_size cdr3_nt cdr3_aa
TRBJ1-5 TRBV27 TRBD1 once TGTGCCAGCAGACCCGGGACAGGGAAGTATCAGCCCCAGCATTTT CASRPGTGKYQPQHF
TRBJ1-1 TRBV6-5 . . TGTGCCAGCAGTCGGATTGGCAGGCCGCGCACTGAAGCTTTCTTT CASSRIGRPRTEAFF
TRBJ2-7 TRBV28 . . TGTGCCAGCAAAGGAGTAGGAGAGCAGTACTTC CASKGVGEQYF
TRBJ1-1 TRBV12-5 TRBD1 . TGTGCTAGTGGGCCGGGACAGGGTTTTAACACTGAAGCTTTCTTT CASGPGQGFNTEAFF
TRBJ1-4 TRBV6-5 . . TGTGCCAGCAGTAGGTTTCAGGGACTAAGTGAAAAACTGTTTTTT CASSRFQGLSEKLFF
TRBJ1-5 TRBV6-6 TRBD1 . TGTGCCAGCAGTCTATTACCGGGACAGGCGGATGATCAGCCCCAGCATTTT CASSLLPGQADDQPQHF
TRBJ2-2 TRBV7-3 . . TGTGCCAGCAGCTTATTCCAGCGGAGCACCGGGGAGCTGTTTTTT CASSLFQRSTGELFF
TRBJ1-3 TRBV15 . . TGTGCCACCAGCAGTGGAGGTAGGGGGAAGAACTCTGGAAACACCATATATTTT CATSSGGRGKNSGNTIYF
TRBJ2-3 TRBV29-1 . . TGCAGCGTTGGCGGACGCCCAGCAGATACGCAGTATTTT CSVGGRPADTQYF
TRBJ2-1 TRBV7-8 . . TGTGCCAGCAGCGAAAGCCAACTAGTCGGCGAGCAGTTCTTC CASSESQLVGEQFF
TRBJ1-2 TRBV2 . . TGTGCCAGCAGTGCGGGTGAAGGAGGATATAACTATGGCTACACCTTC CASSAGEGGYNYGYTF
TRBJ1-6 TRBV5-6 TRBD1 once TGTGCCAGCACTAGGGACAGGGACTATAATTCACCCCTCCACTTT CASTRDRDYNSPLHF
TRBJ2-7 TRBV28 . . TGTGCCACCCGAAAAGGCGAGCAGTACTTC CATRKGEQYF
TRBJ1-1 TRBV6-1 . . TGTGCCAGCAGTGACCTCGGAGGCTACAACACTGAAGCTTTCTTT CASSDLGGYNTEAFF
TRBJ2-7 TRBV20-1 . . TGCAAGACAGGCACTCCCTACGAGCAGTACTTC CKTGTPYEQYF
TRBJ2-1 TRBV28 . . TGTGCCAGCAGCGACCGGGGCTCCTACAATGAGCAGTTCTTC CASSDRGSYNEQFF
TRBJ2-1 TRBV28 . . TGTGCCAGCAGCGGGTCTGGGGGGATCAATGAGCAGTTCTTC CASSGSGGINEQFF
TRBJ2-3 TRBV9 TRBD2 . TGTGCCAGCGGGCTAGCGGGGTTACCTAGCACAGATACGCAGTATTTT CASGLAGLPSTDTQYF
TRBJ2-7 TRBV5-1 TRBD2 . TGCGCCAGCAACTGGGGGACTAGCGGGAGTCGCCTCGAGCAGTACTTC CASNWGTSGSRLEQYF
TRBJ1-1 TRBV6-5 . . TGTGCCAGCAGTTACGGAGGGGGGACTGAAGCTTTCTTT CASSYGGGTEAFF
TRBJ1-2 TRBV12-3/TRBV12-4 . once TGTGCCAGCAGTTTAGCCTCCGGCATCTACACCTTC CASSLASGIYTF
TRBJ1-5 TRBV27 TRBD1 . TGTGCCAGCGGGGACAGGGGGTGGCGGAAGGCCCAGCATTTT CASGDRGWRKAQHF
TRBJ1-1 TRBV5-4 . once TGTGCCAGCAACTTAGGGCAGGCGTCCACTGAAGCTTTCTTT CASNLGQASTEAFF
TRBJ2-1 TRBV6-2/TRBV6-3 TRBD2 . TGTGCCAGCAGTTACTCGGTGGGGGTAGCGGGCGCTCCTAGCTCCTACAATGAGCAGTTCTTC CASSYSVGVAGAPSSYNEQFF
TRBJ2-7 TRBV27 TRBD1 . TGTGCCAGCAGTTTAGAGGGACAGGGGTTGTACGAGCAGTACTTC CASSLEGQGLYEQYF
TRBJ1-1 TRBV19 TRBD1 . TGTGCCAGTAGTCCATTGGACAGGGCTTACACTGAAGCTTTCTTT CASSPLDRAYTEAFF
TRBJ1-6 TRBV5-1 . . TGCGCCAGCAGCTTCGAAGGGACGGATTCACCCCTCCACTTT CASSFEGTDSPLHF
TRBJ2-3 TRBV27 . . TGTGCCAGCAGTATCCTCAGTCCAGGGCACACAGATACGCAGTATTTT CASSILSPGHTDTQYF
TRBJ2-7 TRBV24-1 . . TGTGCCACCAGTGACGGGGGAGCGGTCGGCGAGCAGTACTTC CATSDGGAVGEQYF
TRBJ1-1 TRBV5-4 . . TGTGCCAGCAGAGCGGACCAGAGGACTGAAGCTTTCTTT CASRADQRTEAFF
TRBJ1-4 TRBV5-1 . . TGCGCCAGCAGCCCAGGAGACCTTGAAAAACTGTTTTTT CASSPGDLEKLFF
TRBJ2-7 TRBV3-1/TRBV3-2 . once TGTGCCAGCAGCCAAGGGATGGGGGACTCCTCCTACGAGCAGTACTTC CASSQGMGDSSYEQYF
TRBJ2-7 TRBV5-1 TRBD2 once TGCGCCAGCAGCGACCCTAGCGGGAGCTCCTACGAGCAGTACTTC CASSDPSGSSYEQYF
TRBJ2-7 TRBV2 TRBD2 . TGTGCCAGCATAGGAGGACGGGGGGGGTACGAGCAGTACTTC CASIGGRGGYEQYF
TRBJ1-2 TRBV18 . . TGTGCCAGCTCGCCGGTGATTTCAAGGCACACTAACTATGGCTACACCTTC CASSPVISRHTNYGYTF
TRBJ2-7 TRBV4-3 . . TGCGCCAGCAGCCAACTAAGTGGGTTCGACTACGAGCAGTACTTC CASSQLSGFDYEQYF
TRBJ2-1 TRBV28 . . TGTGCCAGCAGTCTAAGACAATACAATGAGCAGTTCTTC CASSLRQYNEQFF
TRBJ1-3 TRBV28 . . TGTGCCAGCAGTTTATATGCTTTCGGGGGCGCTGGAAACACCATATATTTT CASSLYAFGGAGNTIYF
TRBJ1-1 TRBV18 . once TGTGCCAGCTCACAGGAGGGGCGGACTGAAGCTTTCTTT CASSQEGRTEAFF
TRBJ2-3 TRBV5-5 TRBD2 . TGTGCCAGCAGCACCTTCCAAGGACTAGCCGGCACAGATACGCAGTATTTT CASSTFQGLAGTDTQYF
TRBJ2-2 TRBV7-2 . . TGTGCCAGCCGATACACGGGAGACGGGGAGCTGTTTTTT CASRYTGDGELFF
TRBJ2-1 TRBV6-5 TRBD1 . TGTGCCAGCAGTAAACCGGGACAGCCCAACAATGAGCAGTTCTTC CASSKPGQPNNEQFF
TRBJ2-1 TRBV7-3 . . TGTGCCAGCAGCAACTTCGGTTCGGCAGCCGATGAGCAGTTCTTC CASSNFGSAADEQFF
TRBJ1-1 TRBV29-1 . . TGCAGCGTCTATTGGTCAGGCACTGAAGCTTTCTTT CSVYWSGTEAFF
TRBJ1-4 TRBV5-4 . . TGTGCCAGCAGCACAGGGAAGTCAAATGAAAAACTGTTTTTT CASSTGKSNEKLFF
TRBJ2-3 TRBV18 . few TGTGCCAGCTCACCAGGAATGAGGGGTAGCGGCACAGATACGCAGTATTTT CASSPGMRGSGTDTQYF
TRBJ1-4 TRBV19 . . TGTGCCAGTAGTATTGGACAGAGGAGTGAAAAACTGTTTTTT CASSIGQRSEKLFF
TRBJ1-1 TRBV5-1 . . TGCGCCAGCAGCTTGGGGGAGGCAGTAACTGAAGCTTTCTTT CASSLGEAVTEAFF
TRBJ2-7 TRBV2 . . TGTGCCAGCAGTGATCAGGGTTTGGGGTACGAGCAGTACTTC CASSDQGLGYEQYF